The 32 T cell receptor beta chains below were found in one sample sequenced in a study of T-cell memory formation after mild COVID-19. TCRdb recomputed calls from the 5' RACE reads with MiXCR, one row per CDR3 protein. The sample yields 200,000 to 300,000 distinct CDR3 sequences, 8.5% to 9.5% seen once. Sequencing was carried out using PBMCs or a T cell subset sorted from them (not recorded which). The source is a man younger than 30 who had mild COVID-19 (a few samples of this study predate the infection). Cell type and time point are not known.

This clonotype was seen a handful of times. The chain has TRBV4-2 and TRBJ1-1; TRBD1 matches 7 bases. With 1 base clipped from V and 3 bases from J, the junction kept 11 bases outside the gene matches. The CDR3 has 17 residues. Germline assignment: CDR1 LGHNA and CDR2 YNFKEQ. CDR3 residues: CASSQVGQGVWDTEAFF. CDR3 DNA: TGTGCCAGCAGCCAAGTGGGGCAGGGGGTTTGGGACACTGAAGCTTTCTTT.

The V and J genes are TRBV4-3 and TRBJ1-1; unclear D gene. The CDR3 contains 14 residues. Trimming shortened V by 0 bases and J by 3 bases, and 8 bases separated the two germline ends. In germline, CDR1 is LGHNA, CDR2 YSLEER. CDR3 in DNA: TGCGCCAGCAGCCAAGATGGCCGGGACACTGAAGCTTTCTTT. This sequence encodes CASSQDGRDTEAFF.

The chain uses TRBV6-5 and TRBJ1-2, with 9 bases matching TRBD1. The CDR3 is made up of 15 amino acids. Germline CDR1 reads MNHEY; CDR2 reads SVGAGI. The J segment lost 4 bases and the V segment lost 6 bases, leaving 9 bases of the junction unmatched. For the CDR3, the DNA is TGTGCCAGCAGCCGCGGGGGACAGGGCCTCTATGGCTACACCTTC. This codes for CASSRGGQGLYGYTF.

This clonotype has more than one count but fewer than ten. The chain employs TRBV27 and TRBJ1-5; a possible D gene is TRBD1 (5 bases). This CDR3 comprises 14 residues. Germline values: CDR1 MNHEY, CDR2 SMNVEV (reference sequence). V gave up 5 bases and J gave up 3 bases, with 11 bases separating them. CDR3 loop: CASSRGGDNQPQHF. DNA of the CDR3: TGTGCCAGCAGTCGCGGGGGGGACAATCAGCCCCAGCATTTT.

The V gene is TRBV11-3, the J gene TRBJ2-2, with D tentatively TRBD1 (6 bases). V lost 5 bases, J lost 0 bases, and 13 bases lay in between. Germline CDR1 and CDR2: SGHNT and YENEEA. The CDR3 runs to 16 residues. DNA for the CDR3: TGTGCCAGCAGCATACTACAGGGTACGAACACCGGGGAGCTGTTTTTT. Protein product: CASSILQGTNTGELFF.

This clonotype was picked up a small number of times. CDR3: CASSLSAGARTDTQYF. The CDR3 region has the DNA TGCGCCAGCAGCTTGTCTGCGGGGGCCCGCACAGATACGCAGTATTTT. The chain has TRBV5-1 and TRBJ2-3; possibly TRBD2 for D (7 bases). The germline V gene has CDR1 SGHRS and CDR2 YFSETQ. CDR3 size: 16 residues. V lost 1 base and J 1 base, leaving 13 bases between the germline ends.

This clonotype showed up just a few times. The chain is built from TRBV7-2 and TRBJ1-5; D gene uncertain. The CDR3 contains 15 residues. Germline V gene lookup returns CDR1 SGHTA and CDR2 FQGNSA. V lost 1 base and J lost 9, with 16 bases in between. CDR3 sequence reads: CASSLDTARVTPQHF. The CDR3 bases are TGTGCCAGCAGCTTAGACACAGCCCGAGTCACGCCCCAGCATTTT.

This clonotype was detected a few times. The rearrangement uses TRBV10-3 and TRBJ2-3, with D hard to call. V shed 6 bases and J shed 2 bases, with 9 bases lying between them. The V gene's germline CDR1 is ENHRY and CDR2 SYGVKD. The CDR3 is made up of 13 amino acids. In nucleotides, the CDR3 is TGTGCCATCAGCCCTCCCAACACAGATACGCAGTATTTT. The encoded protein is CAISPPNTDTQYF.

The chain combines TRBV6-2 or TRBV6-3 with TRBJ2-1; TRBD2 matches 14 bases. Unmatched junction bases numbered 11, after V lost 6 bases and J lost 10 bases. Germline CDR1 reads MNHEY; CDR2 reads SVGEGT. The CDR3 length is 16 residues. The CDR3 nucleotides are TGTGCCAGCAGGCTACCGGGACTAGCGGGGGCACAAGAGCAGTTCTTC. Protein sequence: CASRLPGLAGAQEQFF.

This chain joins TRBV7-8 and TRBJ2-2, with D possibly TRBD1 on 5 matching bases. This CDR3 has 14 amino acids. In germline, CDR1 is SGHVS, CDR2 FQNEAQ. V was pared by 6 bases and J by 7 bases, with 15 bases between. CDR3 bases: TGTGCCAGCAGGAAAAGACAGTCCAGCGGGGAGCTGTTTTTT. It codes for CASRKRQSSGELFF.

The chain is built from TRBV5-1 and TRBJ1-2; D is unresolved. The CDR3 runs 15 residues. Germline-derived CDR1 and CDR2 are SGHRS and YFSETQ. The V and J ends lost 0 bases and 6 bases respectively, with 15 bases between them. The CDR3 region has the DNA TGCGCCAGCAGCTTGGTTCGTATATCCGGCCATGGCTACACCTTC. It yields the protein CASSLVRISGHGYTF. Supplemented by reference TRBV5-1 and TRBJ1-2, the full variable domain reads KAGVTQTPRYLIKTRGQQVTLSCSPISGHRSVSWYQQTPGQGLQFLFEYFSETQRNKGNFPGRFSGRQFSNSRSEMNVSTLELGDSALYLCASSLVRISGHGYTFGSGTRLTVV.

This clonotype was counted a few times. The V and J genes are TRBV12-3 or TRBV12-4 and TRBJ1-5; possible D gene TRBD1, 5 bases. Trimming stripped 7 bases from V and 12 bases from J, with 16 bases between. The CDR3 contains 12 residues. CDR3 region: CASTPTGGIQHF. CDR3 DNA sequence: TGTGCCAGCACCCCCACCGGGGGGATCCAGCATTTT.

J is TRBJ2-2 and V is TRBV11-3, with unresolved D. Trimming took 5 bases from V and 5 from J, leaving 9 bases between them. In germline, CDR1 is SGHNT, CDR2 YENEEA. The CDR3 extends over 13 amino acids. The CDR3 DNA sequence: TGTGCCAGCAGCCCCCCGAGGACCGGGGAGCTGTTTTTT. The encoded protein is CASSPPRTGELFF.

This clonotype has only a few counts. The rearrangement joins TRBV7-2 to TRBJ2-5; the match to TRBD1 covers 8 bases. This CDR3 has 14 amino acids. V lost 4 bases, J lost 3 bases, and 4 bases stayed unmatched. The germline V gene has CDR1 SGHTA and CDR2 FQGNSA. CDR3 sequence: CASSYGDRKETQYF. In DNA, the CDR3 is TGTGCCAGCAGCTATGGGGACAGGAAAGAGACCCAGTACTTC.

V usage is TRBV6-6 and J usage is TRBJ2-2; D is possibly TRBD1 (6 bases). In germline, CDR1 is MNHNY, CDR2 SVGAGI (reference sequence). The length of the CDR3 is 12 residues. V lost 6 bases and J lost 11, with 13 bases in between. Written as DNA, the CDR3 is TGTGCCAGCAGCACAAACAGGGTTGAGCTGTTTTTT. Translating it yields CASSTNRVELFF.

This clonotype was counted many times. The V and J genes are TRBV7-9 and TRBJ2-1; D is possibly TRBD2 (7 bases). The CDR3 is made up of 14 amino acids. Per germline, CDR1 SEHNR and CDR2 FQNEAQ (reference sequence). V was cut by 5 bases and J by 6 bases, with 14 bases left in between. This CDR3 is CASSPYGGRNEQFF. The CDR3 DNA follows: TGTGCCAGCAGCCCGTACGGGGGGCGCAATGAGCAGTTCTTC.

The V and J genes are TRBV18 and TRBJ2-5, with a possible D match to TRBD2 (6 bases). This CDR3 is built from 14 residues. Germline V CDR1 and CDR2: KGHSH, LQKENI. The V end lost 3 bases, the J end lost 3 bases, and 11 bases lay between the germline ends. The CDR3 here is CASSPYTGEETQYF. The DNA of the CDR3 is TGTGCCAGCTCACCTTATACGGGGGAAGAGACCCAGTACTTC. The variable domain in full, with the rest retrieved from reference TRBV18 and TRBJ2-5, is NAGVMQNPRHLVRRRGQEARLRCSPMKGHSHVYWYRQLPEEGLKFMVYLQKENIIDESGMPKERFSAEFPKEGPSILRIQQVVRGDSAAYFCASSPYTGEETQYFGPGTRLLVL.

This clonotype was detected only a few times. The chain carries TRBV4-3 and TRBJ1-2, with D perhaps TRBD1 (6 bases). The CDR3 has 15 residues. Germline V gene sequence: CDR1 LGHNA, CDR2 YSLEER. Trimming stripped 2 bases from V and 4 bases from J, with 14 bases between. CDR3 residues: CASSQSTGLIYGYTF. In nucleotides, the CDR3 is TGCGCCAGCAGCCAAAGTACAGGGTTGATCTATGGCTACACCTTC.

This chain links TRBV7-2 with TRBJ2-2; a weak D match, TRBD2 (6 bases). The CDR3 contains 14 residues. Germline loops: CDR1 SGHTA, CDR2 FQGNSA. V was pared by 5 bases and J by 7 bases, with 14 bases between. The CDR3 DNA reads TGTGCCAGCAGCCCCGATATAGCGGTCGGGGAGCTGTTTTTT. This translates into CASSPDIAVGELFF.

The gene calls are TRBV7-2 and TRBJ1-2; D unclear. V lost 1 base to trimming and J lost 0 bases, with 6 bases between them. The CDR3 consists of 14 residues. The germline V gene has CDR1 SGHTA and CDR2 FQGNSA. Here the CDR3 reads CASSLGRSNYGYTF. CDR3 DNA sequence: TGTGCCAGCAGCTTAGGCAGGTCTAACTATGGCTACACCTTC. Based on the CDR3 plus reference TRBV7-2 and TRBJ1-2, the full variable domain is GAGVSQSPSNKVTEKGKDVELRCDPISGHTALYWYRQSLGQGLEFLIYFQGNSAPDKSGLPSDRFSAERTGGSVSTLTIQRTQQEDSAVYLCASSLGRSNYGYTFGSGTRLTVV.

The table lists this clonotype with a few counts. A junction boundary mismatches the germline segment, possibly from a read error. The rearrangement joins TRBV7-7 to TRBJ2-3, with D possibly being TRBD1 (5 bases). The germline CDR1 and CDR2 sequences are SSHAT and FNYEAQ (reference sequence). The CDR3 runs to 15 residues. The CDR3 sequence: CASSRQSGSTDTQYF. Written as DNA, the CDR3 is TGTGCTAGCAGCCGACAGTCAGGGTCCACAGATACGCAGTATTTT.

The chain joins TRBV5-1 to TRBJ1-1; 8 bases align to TRBD1. V shed 0 bases and J 3 bases; nucleotides not matched to a gene: 10. CDR3 length: 17 amino acids. Germline V gives CDR1 SGHRS, CDR2 YFSETQ. Here the CDR3 reads CASSLAARGPRDTEAFF. Here the CDR3 DNA reads TGCGCCAGCAGCTTGGCGGCCAGGGGGCCTCGGGACACTGAAGCTTTCTTT.

The sample holds a few counts of this clonotype. This chain connects TRBV5-5 to TRBJ1-1, with TRBD1 identical over 7 bases. Germline lookup yields CDR1 SGHKS and CDR2 YYEKEE (reference sequence). This CDR3 is built from 14 residues. J was trimmed by 4 bases and V by 0 bases; bases with no gene match: 3. In DNA form, the CDR3 reads TGTGCCAGCAGCTTGGAGGGGGCGGTCACTGAAGCTTTCTTT. It yields the protein CASSLEGAVTEAFF.

The chain combines TRBV11-2 with TRBJ2-3; TRBD2 matches 13 bases. CDR1 and CDR2 from the germline V gene are SGHAT and FQNNGV. The CDR3 spans 16 residues. Unmatched junction bases numbered 5, after V lost 5 bases and J lost 3 bases. CDR3: CASSPTSGGWTDTQYF. As DNA, the CDR3 is TGTGCCAGCAGCCCGACTAGCGGGGGGTGGACAGATACGCAGTATTTT.

This clonotype was recorded a few times. The chain couples TRBV7-6 to TRBJ2-2; TRBD2 aligns across 10 bases. CDR1 and CDR2 from the germline V gene are SGHVS and FNYEAQ. With 7 bases clipped from V and 3 bases from J, the junction kept 5 bases outside the gene matches. The CDR3 is made up of 15 amino acids. CDR3 in DNA: TGTGCCAGCAAGGCTAGCGGGGGCCACACCGGGGAGCTGTTTTTT. Its translation is CASKASGGHTGELFF.

This clonotype appeared a few times. The V gene is TRBV7-9, the J gene TRBJ2-5, with D unclear. Per the germline V gene, CDR1 is SEHNR and CDR2 is FQNEAQ (reference sequence). The CDR3 is 12 amino acids. V dropped 5 bases and J dropped 3 bases, with 7 bases sitting between them. CDR3 sequence: CASSLEKETQYF. CDR3 in DNA: TGTGCCAGCAGCCTAGAGAAAGAGACCCAGTACTTC.

The chain combines TRBV3-1 with TRBJ2-3; TRBD2 might be the D (7 bases). The V and J ends lost 4 bases and 6 bases respectively, with 14 bases between them. This CDR3 comprises 14 residues. From germline, CDR1 is LGHDT and CDR2 YNNKEL (reference sequence). The CDR3 DNA reads as TGTGCCAGCAGCCGTCGGGGGGCCGCGGATACGCAGTATTTT. Amino acids: CASSRRGAADTQYF.

The rearrangement joins TRBV4-3 to TRBJ2-3; D is tentatively TRBD1 or TRBD2 (5 bases each). The CDR3 runs 16 residues. Germline V gene lookup returns CDR1 LGHNA and CDR2 YSLEER. Trimming cost V 0 bases and J 4 bases, with 14 bases left between them. Here the CDR3 reads CASSQDRARGSDTQYF. As DNA, the CDR3 is TGCGCCAGCAGCCAAGATCGAGCCCGGGGCTCAGATACGCAGTATTTT.

A few counts support this clonotype. The rearrangement uses TRBV15 and TRBJ2-7, with 7 bases that match TRBD1. V lost 1 base to trimming and J lost 1 base; unmatched junction nucleotides: 1. The CDR3 runs to 14 residues. Germline V CDR1 and CDR2: LNHNV, YYDKDF (reference sequence). CDR3 coding DNA: TGTGCCACCAGCAGAGGGGACAGTTCCTACGAGCAGTACTTC. This gives the protein CATSRGDSSYEQYF.

This clonotype was detected ten times or more. V gene TRBV12-3 or TRBV12-4 combines with J gene TRBJ2-3; D remains unclear. The V end lost 6 bases, the J end lost 5 bases, and 9 bases lay between the germline ends. The CDR3 is made up of 12 amino acids. CDR3 bases: TGTGCCAGCAGCCCCTTTCTAGATACGCAGTATTTT. Its translation: CASSPFLDTQYF.

Concerning this clonotype itself: One end of the junction varies from germline; a read error may be responsible. CDR3 sequence reads: CASSVAVFGGRSGELFF. The CDR3 DNA is TGTGCCAGCAGCGTAGCCGTCTTCGGGGGTCGTTCCGGGGAGCTGTTTTTT. V is TRBV7-8 and J is TRBJ2-2, with a possible D match to TRBD2 (6 bases). The CDR3 is 17 residues long. Germline V gene lookup returns CDR1 SGHVS and CDR2 FQNEAQ.

This clonotype came up a few times. V is TRBV5-1 and J is TRBJ2-5; TRBD2 agrees at 10 bases. J gave up 5 bases and V 4 bases, and 8 bases lay outside the gene matches. The germline CDR1 and CDR2 sequences are SGHRS and YFSETQ. The CDR3 covers 15 residues. DNA of the CDR3: TGCGCCAGCAGCCAGGTAGCGGGGGGACTGGAGACCCAGTACTTC. It specifies CASSQVAGGLETQYF.